This TCR beta chain was recovered during a study of blood T cell repertoires in COVID-19. Here immunoSEQ multiplex PCR was the method, and the copy in TCRdb shows in-frame clones only, minus some. The data hold roughly 400,000 clones, with about 89% observed a single time. This CDR3 comprises 13 residues. The junction had 4 bases not matched to a gene; V was cut back by 2 bases and J by 8 bases. CDR1 and CDR2 (germline): LGHDT, YNNKEL (reference sequence). The receptor was derived from an older woman with COVID-19, enrolled during active disease. The rearrangement joins TRBV3-1 (or the pseudogene TRBV3-2) to TRBJ1-2, with 8 nucleotides matching TRBD1. The sequenced sample was peripheral blood. The DNA for the CDR3 is TGTGCCAGCAGCCAACAGGGGGCTGGAGGCTACACCTTC. The encoded protein is CASSQQGAGGYTF.